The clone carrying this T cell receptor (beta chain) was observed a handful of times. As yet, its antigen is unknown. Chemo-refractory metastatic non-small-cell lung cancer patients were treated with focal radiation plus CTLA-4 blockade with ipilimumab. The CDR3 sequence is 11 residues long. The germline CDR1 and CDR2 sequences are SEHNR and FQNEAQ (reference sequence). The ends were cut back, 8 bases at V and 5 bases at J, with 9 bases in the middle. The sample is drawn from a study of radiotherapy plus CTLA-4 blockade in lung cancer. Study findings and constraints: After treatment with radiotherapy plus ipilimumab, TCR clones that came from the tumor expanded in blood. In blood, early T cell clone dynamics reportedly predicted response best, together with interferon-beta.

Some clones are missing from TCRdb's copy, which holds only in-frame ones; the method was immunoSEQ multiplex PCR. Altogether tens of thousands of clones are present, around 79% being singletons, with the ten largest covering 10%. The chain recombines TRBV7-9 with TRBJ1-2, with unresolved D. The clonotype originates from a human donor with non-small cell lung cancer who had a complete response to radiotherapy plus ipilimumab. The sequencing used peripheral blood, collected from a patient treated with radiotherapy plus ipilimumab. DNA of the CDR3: TGTGCCAGCTCTCGAGAATATGGCTACACCTTC. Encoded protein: CASSREYGYTF.